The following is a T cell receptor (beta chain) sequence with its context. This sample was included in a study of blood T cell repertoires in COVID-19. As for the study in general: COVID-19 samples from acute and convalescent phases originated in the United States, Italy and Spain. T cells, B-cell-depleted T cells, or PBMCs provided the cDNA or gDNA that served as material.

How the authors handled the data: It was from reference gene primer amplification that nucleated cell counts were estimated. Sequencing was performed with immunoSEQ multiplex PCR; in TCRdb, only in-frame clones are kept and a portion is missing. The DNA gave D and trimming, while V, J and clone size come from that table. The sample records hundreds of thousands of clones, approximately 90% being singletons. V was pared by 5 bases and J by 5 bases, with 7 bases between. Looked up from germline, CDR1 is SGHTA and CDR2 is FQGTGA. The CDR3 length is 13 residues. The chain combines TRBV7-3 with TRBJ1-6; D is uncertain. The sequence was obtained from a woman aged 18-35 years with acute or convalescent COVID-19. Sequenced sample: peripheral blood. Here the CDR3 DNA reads TGTGCCAGCAGCCAGGATAATAATTCACCCCTCCACTTT. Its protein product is CASSQDNNSPLHF.